This T cell receptor (beta chain) is from a study of regulatory T cells in long-lasting Graves disease. General study points: Since the sample size was small, accuracy may have been reduced.

This clonotype was counted a few times. The antigen is unknown. In building TCR beta libraries, iRepertoire HTBI primers were used together with Arm-PCR of CDR3 regions. TCRdb re-derived calls from the multiplex PCR reads in MiXCR, one entry per CDR3 protein. This sample has a few hundred thousand distinct CDR3 sequences; around 20% occur once, and the top ten carry about 10%. Germline CDR1 is MNHNS and CDR2 is SASEGT. Between the trimmed V and J ends, which lost 10 bases and 9 bases, there was a span of 12 bases. This CDR3 contains 10 residues. Described time point: newly diagnosed GD, antithyroid drugs for less than 3 months. PBMC-derived RNA was used for the TCR library. This sample also appeared in a second study, on T cells in Graves' hyperthyroidism and ophthalmopathy. In that study: The HTBI set primed first-round TCR CDR3 RT-PCR. Most expanded thyroid clonotypes above 0.001 also appeared in blood.

The chain is built from TRBV6-1 and TRBJ1-2, with D tentatively TRBD1 (5 bases). The sequence was obtained from a woman aged 25-40 years with Graves disease. The material sequenced was peripheral blood mononuclear cells (PBMCs), taken at new diagnosis, from a patient treated with antithyroid drugs. The CDR3 DNA sequence: TGTGCCACCTCAGGGTTGAGCTACACCTTC. It encodes CATSGLSYTF.